This T cell receptor (beta chain) was identified during a study of cytomegalovirus exposure and HLA in healthy donors. In the study overall: Approximately 180 million T cells yielded about 120 million unique TCR beta sequences, as an earlier analysis found. General study findings and limits: A later analysis linked a missense DCLRE1C variant to TCR beta V- and J-gene trimming. Being indistinguishable, some V segments were excluded, TRBV6-2 and TRBV6-3 among them. The likely explanation for a cluster of highly shared sequence variants was sequencing artifact.

Of note for this clone: Antigen unknown.

With 8 bases clipped from V and 2 bases from J, the junction kept 3 bases outside the gene matches. Germline V lookup: CDR1 MGHDK, CDR2 SYGVNS. This CDR3 contains 13 residues. This PCR relied on a set of 60 Vbeta primers and 13 Jbeta primers. Profiling relied on immunoSEQ multiplex PCR, and the TCRdb table lists in-frame clones only, not all of them. The table lists 150,000 to 160,000 clones, about 68% of them singletons. Sequencing was performed on PBMCs. This chain joins TRBV25-1 and TRBJ1-5; 7 bases fit TRBD1. The sequence came from a man aged 25-40 years in good health and CMV-seronegative. The CDR3 DNA reads as TGTGCCAGCGGCGACAGGGGCAATCAGCCCCAGCATTTT. It is translated as CASGDRGNQPQHF. The full variable domain, completed using reference TRBV25-1 and TRBJ1-5, is EADIYQTPRYLVIGTGKKITLECSQTMGHDKMYWYQQDPGMELHLIHYSYGVNSTEKGDLSSESTVSRIRTEHFPLTLESARPSHTSQYLCASGDRGNQPQHFGDGTRLSIL.